These T cell receptor beta chains were read from a single sample in a study of CD8+ T cells in alopecia areata. Repertoires were generated with immunoSEQ multiplex PCR, while TCRdb's copy carries only in-frame clones and drops some. This table has 180,000 or so clones, 67% appearing once. The sequenced sample was CD8+ T cells sorted from blood, obtained at week 0. All receptors come from a human donor with alopecia areata. CDR3s include the opening cysteine and the closing phenylalanine or tryptophan. A D gene is named only where the DNA matches it firmly. Where a row states a size, it is once, few, many or the class of an expanded clone; other rows omit it.

TRBV5-1,few,-,TRBJ2-1,CASSLGLYNEQFF,TGCGCCAGCAGCTTGGGGCTTTACAATGAGCAGTTCTTC
TRBV29-1,-,-,TRBJ1-5,CSVSEGYDQPQHF,TGCAGCGTCTCGGAGGGGTATGATCAGCCCCAGCATTTT
TRBV5-1,few,TRBD2,TRBJ2-1,CASSSSGGDYNEQFF,TGCGCCAGCAGCTCTAGCGGGGGAGATTACAATGAGCAGTTCTTC
TRBV30,-,TRBD2,TRBJ2-2,CAWSRLAGFGELFF,TGTGCCTGGAGTCGACTAGCGGGGTTCGGGGAGCTGTTTTTT
TRBV30,-,-,TRBJ2-3,CAWSVDTQYF,TGTGCCTGGAGTGTTGATACGCAGTATTTT
TRBV5-6,once,-,TRBJ2-7,CASSPGTAEQYF,TGTGCCAGCAGCCCGGGGACCGCAGAGCAGTACTTC
TRBV29-1,-,-,TRBJ1-3,CSVREPPGNTIYF,TGCAGCGTGAGGGAACCCCCTGGAAACACCATATATTTT
TRBV30,-,-,TRBJ1-1,CAWRAQGGRGAEAFF,TGTGCCTGGAGAGCACAGGGCGGTCGTGGGGCTGAAGCTTTCTTT
TRBV11-2,-,-,TRBJ2-7,CASSPSYEQYF,TGTGCCAGCAGCCCCTCCTACGAGCAGTACTTC
TRBV27,-,-,TRBJ2-2,CASSRPTGELFF,TGTGCCAGCAGTCGTCCCACCGGGGAGCTGTTTTTT
TRBV29-1,-,-,TRBJ1-2,CSVEVRGSNYGYTF,TGCAGCGTTGAAGTTAGAGGATCTAACTATGGCTACACCTTC
TRBV11-2,once,-,TRBJ1-2,CASSLGGNYGYTF,TGTGCCAGCAGCTTAGGGGGAAATTATGGCTACACCTTC
TRBV27,-,-,TRBJ2-7,CASRRSTYEQYF,TGTGCCAGCCGGCGGAGCACCTACGAGCAGTACTTC
TRBV6-5,-,-,TRBJ1-1,CASSYSGQGAEAFF,TGTGCCAGCAGTTACTCAGGGCAGGGCGCTGAAGCTTTCTTT
TRBV5-6,-,-,TRBJ2-2,CASSPGAGELFF,TGTGCCAGCAGCCCCGGGGCCGGGGAGCTGTTTTTT
TRBV13,-,TRBD1,TRBJ1-1,CASSRDREDTEAFF,TGTGCCAGCAGCAGAGACAGGGAGGACACTGAAGCTTTCTTT
TRBV7-9,few,-,TRBJ2-7,CASSLSGFGVDEQYF,TGTGCCAGCAGCTTATCGGGTTTCGGTGTGGACGAGCAGTACTTC
TRBV5-6,-,-,TRBJ2-1,CASSLGDSQQFF,TGTGCCAGCAGCTTGGGTGACTCTCAGCAGTTCTTC
TRBV30,-,-,TRBJ1-5,CAWSVQRDQPQHF,TGTGCCTGGAGTGTACAGAGGGATCAGCCCCAGCATTTT
TRBV9,-,TRBD1,TRBJ1-1,CASSLWTGSGTEAFF,TGTGCCAGCAGCCTTTGGACAGGATCAGGTACTGAAGCTTTCTTT
TRBV29-1,-,-,TRBJ2-3,CSVEYYGRSTDTQYF,TGCAGCGTTGAATATTACGGACGTAGCACAGATACGCAGTATTTT
TRBV6-5,-,TRBD1,TRBJ2-1,CASSYSQQGNEQFF,TGTGCCAGCAGTTATTCCCAACAGGGGAATGAGCAGTTCTTC
TRBV4-2,-,-,TRBJ2-5,CASSTGGGGETQYF,TGTGCCAGCAGCACCGGGGGCGGGGGAGAGACCCAGTACTTC
TRBV27,-,TRBD1,TRBJ2-7,CASSLSVQGNYEQYF,TGTGCCAGCAGTTTATCGGTACAGGGGAACTACGAGCAGTACTTC
TRBV5-1,-,-,TRBJ2-3,CASSPARGSKTDTQYF,TGCGCCAGCAGCCCAGCACGGGGGTCTAAAACAGATACGCAGTATTTT